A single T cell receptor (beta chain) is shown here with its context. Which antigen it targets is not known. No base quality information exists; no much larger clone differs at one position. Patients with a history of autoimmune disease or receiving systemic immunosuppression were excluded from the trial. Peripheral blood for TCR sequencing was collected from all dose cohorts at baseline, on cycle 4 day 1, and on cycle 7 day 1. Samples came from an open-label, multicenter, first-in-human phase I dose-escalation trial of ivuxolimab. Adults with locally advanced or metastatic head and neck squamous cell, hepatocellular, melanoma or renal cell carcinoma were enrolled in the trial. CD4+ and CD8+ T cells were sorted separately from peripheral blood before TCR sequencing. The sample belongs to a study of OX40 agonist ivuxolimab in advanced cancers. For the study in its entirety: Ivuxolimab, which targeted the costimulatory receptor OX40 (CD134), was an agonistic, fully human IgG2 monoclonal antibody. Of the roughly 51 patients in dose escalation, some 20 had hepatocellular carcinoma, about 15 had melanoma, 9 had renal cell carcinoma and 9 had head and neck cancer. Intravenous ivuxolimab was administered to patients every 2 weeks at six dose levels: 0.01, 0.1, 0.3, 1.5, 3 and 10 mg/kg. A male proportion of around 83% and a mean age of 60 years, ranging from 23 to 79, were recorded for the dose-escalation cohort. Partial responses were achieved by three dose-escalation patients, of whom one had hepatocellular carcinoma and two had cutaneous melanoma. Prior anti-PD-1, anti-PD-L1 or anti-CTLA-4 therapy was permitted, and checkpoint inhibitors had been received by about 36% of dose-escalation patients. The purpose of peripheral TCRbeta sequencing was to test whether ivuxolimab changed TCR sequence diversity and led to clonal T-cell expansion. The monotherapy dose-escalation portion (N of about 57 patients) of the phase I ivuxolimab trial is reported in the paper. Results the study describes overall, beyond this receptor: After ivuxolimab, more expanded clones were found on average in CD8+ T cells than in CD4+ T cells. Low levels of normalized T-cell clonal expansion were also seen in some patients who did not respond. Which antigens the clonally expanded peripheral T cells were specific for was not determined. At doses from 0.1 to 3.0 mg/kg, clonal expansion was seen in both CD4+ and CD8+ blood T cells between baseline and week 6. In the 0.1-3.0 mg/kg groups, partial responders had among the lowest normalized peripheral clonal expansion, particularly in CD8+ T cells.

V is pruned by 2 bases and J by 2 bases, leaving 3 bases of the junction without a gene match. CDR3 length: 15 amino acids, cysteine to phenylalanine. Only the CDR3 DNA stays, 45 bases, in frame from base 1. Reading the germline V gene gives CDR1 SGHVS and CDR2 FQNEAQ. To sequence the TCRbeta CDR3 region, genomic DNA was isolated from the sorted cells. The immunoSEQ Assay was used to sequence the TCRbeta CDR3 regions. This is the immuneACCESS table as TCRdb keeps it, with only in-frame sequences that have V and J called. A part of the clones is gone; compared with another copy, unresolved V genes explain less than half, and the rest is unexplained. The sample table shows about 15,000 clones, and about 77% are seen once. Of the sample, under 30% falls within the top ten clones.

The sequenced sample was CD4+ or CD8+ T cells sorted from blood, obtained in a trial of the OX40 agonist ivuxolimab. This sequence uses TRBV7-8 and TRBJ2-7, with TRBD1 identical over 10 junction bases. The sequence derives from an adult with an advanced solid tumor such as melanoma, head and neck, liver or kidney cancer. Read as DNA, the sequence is TGTGCCAGCAGCTTATCCGGGACAGGGGCCTACGAGCAGTACTTC. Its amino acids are CASSLSGTGAYEQYF. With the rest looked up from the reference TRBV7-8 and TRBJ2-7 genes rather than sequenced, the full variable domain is GAGVSQSPRYKVAKRGQDVALRCDPISGHVSLFWYQQALGQGPEFLTYFQNEAQLDKSGLPSDRFFAERPEGSVSTLKIQRTQQEDSAVYLCASSLSGTGAYEQYFGPGTRLTVT.